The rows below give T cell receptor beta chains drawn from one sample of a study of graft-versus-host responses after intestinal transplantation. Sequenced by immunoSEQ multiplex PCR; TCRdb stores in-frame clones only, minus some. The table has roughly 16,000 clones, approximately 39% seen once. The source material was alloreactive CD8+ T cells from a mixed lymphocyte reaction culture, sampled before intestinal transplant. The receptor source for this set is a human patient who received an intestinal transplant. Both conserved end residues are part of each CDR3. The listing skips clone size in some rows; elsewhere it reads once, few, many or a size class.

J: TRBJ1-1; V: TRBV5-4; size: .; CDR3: CASSFQGTTEAFF
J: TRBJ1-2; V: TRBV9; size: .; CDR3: CASSVDPGDHSVYGYTF
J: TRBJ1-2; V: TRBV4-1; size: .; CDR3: CASSQVQGSLNYGYTF
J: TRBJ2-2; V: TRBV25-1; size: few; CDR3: CASDTGQGVPSGELFF
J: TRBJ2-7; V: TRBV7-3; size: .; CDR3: CASSSDRPYEQYF
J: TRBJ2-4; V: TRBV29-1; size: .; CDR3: CSVTGPEDIQYF
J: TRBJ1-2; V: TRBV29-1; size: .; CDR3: CSVEIGAVYGYTF
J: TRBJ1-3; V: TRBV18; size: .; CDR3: CASSSYRGNTIYF
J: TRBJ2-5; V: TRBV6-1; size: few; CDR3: CASSEDRAWTGARYQETQYF
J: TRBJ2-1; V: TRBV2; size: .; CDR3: CASIRTSGVSYNEQFF
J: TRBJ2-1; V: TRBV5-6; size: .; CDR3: CASSLSDEQFF
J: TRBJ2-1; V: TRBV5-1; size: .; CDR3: CASSLGPTTHPYNEQFF
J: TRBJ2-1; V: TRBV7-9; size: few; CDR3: CASSSLLPGLRHEQFF
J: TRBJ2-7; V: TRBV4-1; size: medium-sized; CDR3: CASSHAPGGYEQYF
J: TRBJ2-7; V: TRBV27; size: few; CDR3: CASSLSLGGRTPYEQYF
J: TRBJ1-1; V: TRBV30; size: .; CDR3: CAWRIQRNTEAFF
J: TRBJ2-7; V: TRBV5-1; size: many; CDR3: CARSTDRGGLNGEQYF
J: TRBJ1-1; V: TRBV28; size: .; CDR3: CASSLIAYTEAFF
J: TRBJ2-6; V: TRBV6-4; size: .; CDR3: CASSVEGGTAKSGANVLTF
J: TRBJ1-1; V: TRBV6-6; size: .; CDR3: CASSYNPAPNTEAFF
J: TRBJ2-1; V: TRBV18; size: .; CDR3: CASSPLQGRYNEQFF
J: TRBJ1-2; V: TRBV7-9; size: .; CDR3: CASSLETGARGYTF
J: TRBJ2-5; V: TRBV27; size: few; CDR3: CASSYRIQETQYF
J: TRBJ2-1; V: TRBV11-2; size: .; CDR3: CASSLDRWGEYDEQFF
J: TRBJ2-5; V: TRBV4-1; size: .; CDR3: CASSQGLARLETQYF
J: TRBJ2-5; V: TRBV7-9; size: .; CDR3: CASSELLAGDGQETQYF
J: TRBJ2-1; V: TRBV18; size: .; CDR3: CASSTTGGDHPYFYNEQFF